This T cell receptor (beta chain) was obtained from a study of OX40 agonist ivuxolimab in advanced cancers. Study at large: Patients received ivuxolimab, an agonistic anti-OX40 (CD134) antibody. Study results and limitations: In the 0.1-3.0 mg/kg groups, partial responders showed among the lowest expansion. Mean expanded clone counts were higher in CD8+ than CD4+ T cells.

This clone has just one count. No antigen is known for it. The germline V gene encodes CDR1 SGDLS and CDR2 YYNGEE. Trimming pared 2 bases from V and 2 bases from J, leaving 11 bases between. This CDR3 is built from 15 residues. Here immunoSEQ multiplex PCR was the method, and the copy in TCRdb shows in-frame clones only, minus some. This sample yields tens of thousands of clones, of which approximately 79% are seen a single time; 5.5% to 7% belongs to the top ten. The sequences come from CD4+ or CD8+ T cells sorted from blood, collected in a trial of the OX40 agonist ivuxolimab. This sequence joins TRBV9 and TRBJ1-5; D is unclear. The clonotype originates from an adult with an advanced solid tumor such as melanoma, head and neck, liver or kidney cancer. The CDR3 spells CASSVSSGGNQPQHF. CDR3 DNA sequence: TGTGCCAGCAGCGTTTCTTCCGGGGGCAATCAGCCCCAGCATTTT.